This T cell receptor (beta chain) was sequenced in a study of cytomegalovirus exposure and HLA in healthy donors. This clone showed up just once. The germline gives CDR1 MRHNA, CDR2 SNTAGT. The junction had 5 bases not matched to a gene; V was cut back by 3 bases and J by 4 bases. This CDR3 has 15 amino acids. 13 Jbeta primers and 60 Vbeta primers were used for the PCR. Clones were sequenced by immunoSEQ multiplex PCR, and TCRdb holds only the in-frame ones, with some missing. Of over 150,000 clones in the sample, around 79% were seen once. Material: PBMCs. The chain carries TRBV6-4 and TRBJ2-1; 8 nucleotides agree with TRBD2. This receptor was taken from a woman aged 18-30 years in good health and CMV-seronegative. In nucleotides, the CDR3 is TGTGCCAGCAGTGAAACTGGCGGGGGGTACAATGAGCAGTTCTTC. It codes for CASSETGGGYNEQFF.